The T cell receptor beta chain under discussion was sequenced for a study of blood T cell repertoires in COVID-19. Study in general: T cells, B-cell-depleted T cells, or PBMCs supplied cDNA or gDNA.

Authors' data handling: The assay estimated nucleated cells by amplifying reference gene primers. Only in-frame clones appear in the TCRdb table, and some are missing; sequencing was by immunoSEQ multiplex PCR. V and J calls plus clone size are reproduced from that table; the DNA served to infer D and trimming. Of around 75,000 clones in the sample, approximately 80% were seen once. V lost 3 bases and J lost 0, with 11 bases in between. The CDR3 has 16 residues. Germline CDR1 ENHRY, CDR2 SYGVKD. Material: peripheral blood. This clonotype was sampled from a man aged 50 to 60 with COVID-19, enrolled during active disease. The chain links TRBV10-3 to TRBJ1-4; the D is unclear. The CDR3 protein is CAISDSVGATNEKLFF. The CDR3 region has the DNA TGTGCCATCAGTGATTCGGTGGGCGCAACTAATGAAAAACTGTTTTTT.